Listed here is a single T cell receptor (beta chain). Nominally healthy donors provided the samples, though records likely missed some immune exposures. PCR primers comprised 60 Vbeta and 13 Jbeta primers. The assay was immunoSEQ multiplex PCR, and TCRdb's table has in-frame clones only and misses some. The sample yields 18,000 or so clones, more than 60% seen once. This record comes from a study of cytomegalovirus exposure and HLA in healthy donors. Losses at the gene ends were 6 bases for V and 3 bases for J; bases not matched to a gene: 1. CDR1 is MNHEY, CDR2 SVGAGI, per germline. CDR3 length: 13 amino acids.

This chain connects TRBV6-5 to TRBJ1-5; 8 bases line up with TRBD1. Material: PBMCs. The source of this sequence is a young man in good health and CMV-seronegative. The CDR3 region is CASSRGPNQPQHF. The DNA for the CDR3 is TGTGCCAGCAGCAGGGGGCCCAATCAGCCCCAGCATTTT.